These T cell receptor beta chains were read from a single sample in a study of blood T cells in healthy people across ages. In TCRdb, the 5' RACE reads were re-called with MiXCR into one record per CDR3 protein. The sample consists of 980,000 or so distinct CDR3 sequences, around 48% of them appearing once. Specimen: blood. The receptors come from a man in his thirties or forties in good health. Each CDR3 is given with its conserved first and last residue. A D gene is named only where the DNA matches it firmly. Clone size, where shown, is once, few, many, or a class for clones that have expanded.

-	TRBV7-9	TRBJ1-6	-	TGTGCCAGCACTCAGGACTCTCCGGGGCCCCTCCACTTT	CASTQDSPGPLHF
-	TRBV5-1	TRBJ2-6	TRBD1	TGCGCCAGCAGCCCAGAGCCGACAGGGGTCGGGGCCAACGTCCTGACTTTC	CASSPEPTGVGANVLTF
-	TRBV20-1	TRBJ2-4	-	TGCAGTGCTAGCCCTGGCCGGAACATTCAGTACTTC	CSASPGRNIQYF
once	TRBV5-1	TRBJ1-1	-	TGCGCCAGCCTTTTATTCGCCGGAGCGGGGACTGAAGCTTTCTTT	CASLLFAGAGTEAFF
-	TRBV7-2	TRBJ2-4	-	TGTGCCAGCGGCTTCGGGGTCTTGAGGGAGCAGTACTTC	CASGFGVLREQYF
-	TRBV2	TRBJ2-3	TRBD2	TGTGCCAGCAGTGAAAACGCTAGCGGGGGGTCGGGCACAGATACGCAGTATTTT	CASSENASGGSGTDTQYF
-	TRBV28	TRBJ1-2	-	TGTGCCAGCAGTTTGTGGGGGCACTATGGCTACACCTTC	CASSLWGHYGYTF
-	TRBV9	TRBJ1-2	-	TGTGCCAGCAGCGTAGAGATTGGAAGGGAGTCTGGCTACACCTTC	CASSVEIGRESGYTF
-	TRBV20-1	TRBJ2-3	-	TGCAGTGCTAGACCGAACACAGATACGCAGTATTTT	CSARPNTDTQYF
-	TRBV4-1	TRBJ2-5	TRBD2	TGCGCCAGCAGCCTGGCTAGCGGGGGGGCCGGGGAGACCCAGTACTTC	CASSLASGGAGETQYF